The 2 T cell receptor beta chains in this list originate from one sample, sequenced in a study of memory CD4+ T cells and cytomegalovirus serostatus. The sort gate was single viable CD3+CD4+CD8-CD45RO+ cells for memory CD4+ T cells. Clones were read by immunoSEQ multiplex PCR, and TCRdb kept only the in-frame ones, dropping some. Among around 41,000 clones listed, less than 80% were seen once. Source material: memory CD4+ T cells from blood. The origin of the receptors is an adult in good health and CMV-seronegative.

V usage is TRBV4-1 and J usage is TRBJ2-3, with a weak D call TRBD1 (5 bases). CDR1 MGHRA and CDR2 YSYEKL come from the germline V gene. This CDR3 contains 14 residues. Trimming cost V 2 bases and J 5 bases, with 11 bases left between them. CDR3 sequence: CASSQPTVGDTQYF. The DNA of the CDR3 is TGCGCCAGCAGCCAACCGACAGTGGGAGATACGCAGTATTTT.

The sample holds many counts of this clone. The gene calls are TRBV7-9 and TRBJ2-1; D not certain. The CDR3 runs 11 residues. With 10 bases removed from V and 8 bases from J, the gap between germline ends came to 12 bases. The germline gives CDR1 SEHNR, CDR2 FQNEAQ (reference sequence). The chain's CDR3 is CATRRRDEQFF. As DNA, the CDR3 is TGTGCCACCCGCCGCCGGGATGAGCAGTTCTTC.